Shown below are 32 T cell receptor beta chains from a single sample sequenced in a study of OX40 agonist ivuxolimab in advanced cancers. Profiling relied on immunoSEQ multiplex PCR, and the TCRdb table lists in-frame clones only, not all of them. Of tens of thousands of clones detected, around four fifths appear once; the ten largest clones hold approximately 5.6%. Sequences were derived from CD4+ or CD8+ T cells sorted from blood, sampled in a trial of the OX40 agonist ivuxolimab. Receptor source: an adult with an advanced solid tumor such as melanoma, head and neck, liver or kidney cancer.

V is TRBV7-9 and J is TRBJ2-3; no clear D. Germline values: CDR1 SEHNR, CDR2 FQNEAQ (reference sequence). This CDR3 has 13 amino acids. The V end was cut by 1 base, the J end by 6 bases, with 8 bases between. CDR3 region: CASSLVEGDTQYF. CDR3 nucleotide sequence: TGTGCCAGCAGCTTAGTTGAAGGGGATACGCAGTATTTT.

J is TRBJ2-3 and V is TRBV30; D possibly corresponds to TRBD2 (5 bases). Germline V lookup: CDR1 GTSNPN, CDR2 SVGIG (reference sequence). Trimming removed 0 bases at V and 2 bases at J, with 12 bases between. The CDR3 is 15 amino acids. Written as DNA, the CDR3 is TGTGCCTGGAGTGTACTCCCAGCGGTCACAGATACGCAGTATTTT. Its protein product is CAWSVLPAVTDTQYF.

This chain links TRBV5-8 with TRBJ1-5; 7 nucleotides agree with TRBD1. This CDR3 has 15 residues. J gave up 5 bases and V 4 bases, and 9 bases lay outside the gene matches. Germline CDR1 and CDR2: SGHTS and YDEGEE. The CDR3 sequence: CASSAPGQVYQPQHF. The CDR3 DNA follows: TGTGCCAGCAGCGCCCCCGGACAGGTCTATCAGCCCCAGCATTTT.

The chain employs TRBV2 and TRBJ2-5; 7 bases fit TRBD1. Looked up from germline, CDR1 is SNHLY and CDR2 is FYNNEI. This CDR3 spans 15 amino acids. V was clipped by 10 bases and J by 1 base; unmatched bases: 12. The CDR3 loop reads CATGQEGGPQETQYF. In nucleotides, the CDR3 is TGTGCCACCGGCCAAGAAGGGGGCCCCCAAGAGACCCAGTACTTC. Using reference TRBV2 and TRBJ2-5 for the parts outside the CDR3, the full variable domain is EPEVTQTPSHQVTQMGQEVILRCVPISNHLYFYWYRQILGQKVEFLVSFYNNEISEKSEIFDDQFSVERPDGSNFTLKIRSTKLEDSAMYFCATGQEGGPQETQYFGPGTRLLVL.

This clone was observed a single time. The V call is TRBV7-9, the J call TRBJ2-7, with D uncertain. This CDR3 region has 12 residues. The V and J ends lost 5 bases and 4 bases respectively, with 9 bases between them. Germline V lookup: CDR1 SEHNR, CDR2 FQNEAQ (reference sequence). Here the CDR3 reads CASSVSAYEQYF. The CDR3 DNA reads TGTGCCAGCAGCGTCTCAGCATACGAGCAGTACTTC.

The V gene is TRBV19, the J gene TRBJ2-3, with 7 nucleotides matching TRBD1. Germline V gene data show CDR1 as LNHDA and CDR2 as SQIVND (reference sequence). Trimming cost V 6 bases and J 6 bases; bases outside gene matches: 9. The CDR3 has 14 amino acids. As DNA, the CDR3 is TGTGCCAGTAGCGAAACAGGGGTATCGGATACGCAGTATTTT. As protein: CASSETGVSDTQYF. The full variable domain, its missing parts supplied by reference TRBV19 and TRBJ2-3, is DGGITQSPKYLFRKEGQNVTLSCEQNLNHDAMYWYRQDPGQGLRLIYYSQIVNDFQKGDIAEGYSVSREKKESFPLTVTSAQKNPTAFYLCASSETGVSDTQYFGPGTRLTVL.

V usage is TRBV7-9 and J usage is TRBJ1-3; a weak D match, TRBD1 (5 bases). The germline V and J ends were trimmed by 0 bases and 0 bases, with 12 bases remaining between them. The CDR3 covers 17 residues. The germline gives CDR1 SEHNR, CDR2 FQNEAQ (reference sequence). The CDR3 DNA is TGTGCCAGCAGCTTAGCCCAGGGACTGCTCTCTGGAAACACCATATATTTT. Protein sequence: CASSLAQGLLSGNTIYF.

The rearrangement joins TRBV19 to TRBJ1-5; unclear D gene. The V and J ends lost 2 bases and 0 bases respectively, with 11 bases between them. Germline CDR1 and CDR2: LNHDA and SQIVND (reference sequence). The CDR3 has 16 residues. Here the CDR3 reads CASSIPLRNSNQPQHF. The CDR3 DNA reads as TGTGCCAGTAGTATACCCCTTCGGAATAGCAATCAGCCCCAGCATTTT.

CDR3 bases: TGTGCCACCAGCAGAGATCGAGCGGGAGGGAAAGAGACCCAGTACTTC. It is translated as CATSRDRAGGKETQYF. The chain links TRBV15 to TRBJ2-5; TRBD2 matches 10 bases. CDR1 and CDR2 (germline): LNHNV, YYDKDF (reference sequence). This CDR3 is 16 amino acids long. The J segment lost 3 bases and the V segment lost 0 bases, leaving 4 bases of the junction unmatched.

The chain recombines TRBV7-9 with TRBJ2-7; D remains ambiguous. CDR1 and CDR2 from the germline V gene are SEHNR and FQNEAQ (reference sequence). V shed 1 base and J shed 3 bases, with 10 bases lying between them. This CDR3 spans 14 amino acids. The CDR3 DNA reads TGTGCCAGCAGCTTAGGCTCCAGTGGCTACGAGCAGTACGTC. Protein product: CASSLGSSGYEQYV.

This sequence joins TRBV7-8 and TRBJ2-3, with TRBD2 matching over 12 bases. Per germline, CDR1 SGHVS and CDR2 FQNEAQ. There are 14 residues in the CDR3. Trimming at V came to 1 base and at J to 7 bases, leaving 0 bases not matched to a gene. CDR3 sequence: CASSLGTSGNTQYF. CDR3 coding DNA: TGTGCCAGCAGCTTAGGGACTAGCGGGAATACGCAGTATTTT.

The chain couples TRBV5-1 to TRBJ2-1, with 11 positions matching TRBD2. The trim removed 6 bases at V and 7 bases at J, leaving 9 bases unmatched. The germline V gene encodes CDR1 SGHRS and CDR2 YFSETQ. This CDR3 spans 15 amino acids. The DNA for the CDR3 is TGCGCCAGCACCACAAGGGCTAGCGGGGGGAATGAGCAGTTCTTC. Translated: CASTTRASGGNEQFF.

CDR3 sequence: CASSQIKGEDGYTF. CDR3 in DNA: TGTGCCAGCAGCCAGATCAAGGGGGAGGATGGCTACACCTTC. V is TRBV6-6 and J is TRBJ1-2, with a weak D call TRBD1 (6 bases). The CDR3 is 14 amino acids. CDR1 and CDR2 (germline): MNHNY, SVGAGI (reference sequence). Between the trimmed V and J ends, which lost 6 bases and 6 bases, there was a span of 17 bases.

CDR3 sequence reads: CASSVEGLAGVGSYNEQFF. CDR3 DNA: TGTGCCAGCAGCGTAGAGGGACTAGCGGGAGTAGGATCCTACAATGAGCAGTTCTTC. V and J are TRBV9 and TRBJ2-1; TRBD2 matches 14 bases. CDR3 size: 19 residues. V gave up 0 bases and J gave up 1 base; unmatched junction bases: 6. Germline V lookup: CDR1 SGDLS, CDR2 YYNGEE.

This clone was recorded only once. The gene calls are TRBV11-3 and TRBJ2-3; D possibly corresponds to TRBD2 (7 bases). The V end lost 5 bases, the J end lost 0 bases, and 15 bases lay between the germline ends. Germline V gene data show CDR1 as SGHNT and CDR2 as YENEEA. The CDR3 contains 16 residues. This chain's CDR3 is CASSPEGGTSTDTQYF. Written as DNA, the CDR3 is TGTGCCAGCAGCCCCGAGGGGGGGACTAGCACAGATACGCAGTATTTT.

Worth noting for this clone: The sample holds other DNA sequences that translate to the same CDR3. The chain has TRBV6-5 and TRBJ1-1; D may be TRBD1 (6 bases). Germline V gene lookup returns CDR1 MNHEY and CDR2 SVGAGI. The V end lost 2 bases, the J end lost 10 bases, and 17 bases lay between the germline ends. The CDR3 is 14 amino acids. The CDR3 loop reads CASSYNNGQHGAFF. As DNA, the CDR3 is TGTGCCAGCAGTTACAACAATGGACAGCACGGAGCTTTCTTT.

This clone appeared once. The chain joins TRBV7-6 to TRBJ2-5; TRBD2 might be the D (5 bases). The CDR3 spans 15 residues. Germline lookup yields CDR1 SGHVS and CDR2 FNYEAQ. The ends were cut back, 3 bases at V and 4 bases at J, with 15 bases in the middle. The CDR3 nucleotides are TGTGCCAGCAGCTTCATCCGCGGAGAGGGAGAGACCCAGTACTTC. Translated: CASSFIRGEGETQYF.

This chain joins TRBV2 and TRBJ2-7; D gene unclear. CDR3 size: 15 residues. V lost 1 base, J lost 2 bases, and 12 bases lay in between. Germline V CDR1 and CDR2: SNHLY, FYNNEI. Here the CDR3 DNA reads TGTGCCAGCAGTGAAGAGGACGATTTCCCCTACGAGCAGTACGTC. Translation gives CASSEEDDFPYEQYV.

This rearrangement joins TRBV5-6 to TRBJ1-2; 8 bases are shared with TRBD1. Germline V lookup: CDR1 SGHDT, CDR2 YYEEEE. CDR3 length: 15 amino acids. The trim removed 3 bases at V and 13 bases at J, leaving 17 bases unmatched. The CDR3 nucleotides are TGTGCCAGCAGCTGGAGGAGGCCAGGGGGCGTAATAAGCACCTTC. This encodes CASSWRRPGGVISTF.

The chain carries TRBV4-3 and TRBJ1-1; the D is unclear. Germline-derived CDR1 and CDR2 are LGHNA and YSLEER. The CDR3 has 18 amino acids. Trimming shortened V by 0 bases and J by 3 bases, and 20 bases separated the two germline ends. The CDR3 region has the DNA TGCGCCAGCAGCCAAGATTCCCCCCTATCAGGCTATTACACTGAAGCTTTCTTT. Amino acids: CASSQDSPLSGYYTEAFF.

The chain is built from TRBV6-1 and TRBJ1-6; no reliable D call. Trimming pared 2 bases from V and 10 bases from J, leaving 12 bases between. The CDR3 sequence is 14 residues long. Germline CDR1 and CDR2: MNHNS and SASEGT. CDR3 in amino acids: CASSERGFWSPLHF. The CDR3 DNA reads TGTGCCAGCAGTGAACGAGGGTTTTGGTCACCCCTCCACTTT.

This chain links TRBV7-2 with TRBJ2-7; 7 bases line up with TRBD1. The CDR3 totals 14 residues. The germline V gene encodes CDR1 SGHTA and CDR2 FQGNSA. V shed 4 bases, J shed 6 bases, and the junction held 9 bases outside the gene matches. CDR3 sequence: CASSSLDRPSEQYV. CDR3 in DNA: TGTGCCAGCAGCTCATTGGACAGGCCTTCCGAGCAGTACGTC.

The rearrangement joins TRBV27 to TRBJ1-6; D call uncertain. CDR1 and CDR2 from the germline V gene are MNHEY and SMNVEV (reference sequence). The V end was cut by 4 bases, the J end by 5 bases, with 15 bases between. The CDR3 has 16 residues. CDR3 DNA: TGTGCCAGCAGTTCTGGAACTCGGGCAAATAATTCACCCCTCCACTTT. Translated, it gives CASSSGTRANNSPLHF.

The rearrangement uses TRBV28 and TRBJ2-7; TRBD2 is a possible D gene (6 bases). Trimming took 6 bases from V and 9 from J, leaving 21 bases between them. The CDR3 sequence is 14 residues long. Germline V gene data show CDR1 as MDHEN and CDR2 as SYDVKM. This CDR3 is CASRRPVGGKGQYF. CDR3 sequence (DNA): TGTGCCAGCAGGCGCCCCGTGGGGGGTAAAGGGCAGTACTTC.

The chain has TRBV4-1 and TRBJ1-5; D may be TRBD1 (5 bases). Per germline, CDR1 MGHRA and CDR2 YSYEKL. V was cut by 0 bases and J by 5 bases, with 8 bases left in between. The CDR3 loop spans 14 amino acids. This CDR3 reads CASSQDGGDQPQHF. The CDR3 DNA reads TGCGCCAGCAGCCAAGATGGGGGGGATCAGCCCCAGCATTTT.

The chain is built from TRBV6-6 and TRBJ1-1, with 9 bases matching TRBD1. The V gene end was trimmed by 6 bases and the J gene end by 4 bases; junction bases not matched to a gene: 6. In germline, CDR1 is MNHNY, CDR2 SVGAGI (reference sequence). The CDR3 covers 14 residues. The CDR3 DNA follows: TGTGCCAGCAGGTACAGGGGGCACGGCACTGAAGCTTTCTTT. It is translated as CASRYRGHGTEAFF.

The genes are TRBV2 and TRBJ2-4, with TRBD2 identical over 9 bases. The V gene's germline CDR1 is SNHLY and CDR2 FYNNEI. J gave up 1 base and V 3 bases, and 10 bases lay outside the gene matches. The CDR3 spans 18 residues. CDR3 loop: CASSDVLAGWLAKNIQYF. The CDR3 DNA sequence: TGTGCCAGCAGTGACGTGCTAGCGGGATGGCTTGCCAAAAACATTCAGTACTTC.

This chain connects TRBV7-9 to TRBJ2-1; possibly TRBD2 for D (6 bases). Germline V gene lookup returns CDR1 SEHNR and CDR2 FQNEAQ (reference sequence). The CDR3 runs 15 residues. V was trimmed by 3 bases and J by 8 bases, leaving 17 bases between them. In DNA, the CDR3 is TGTGCCAGCAGCTTGCCCCGGGACTTGGGCTATGAGCAGTTCTTC. It encodes CASSLPRDLGYEQFF.

Turning to this clone: Other DNA sequences in the same sample also yield this CDR3. The rearrangement joins TRBV27 to TRBJ2-1; no firm D call. CDR3 length equals 13 residues. V was trimmed by 3 bases and J by 2 bases, leaving 5 bases between them. Germline loops: CDR1 MNHEY, CDR2 SMNVEV (reference sequence). The CDR3 DNA is TGTGCCAGCAGTTTTCGTACCTACAATGAGCAGTTCTTC. Translated, it gives CASSFRTYNEQFF.

The chain couples TRBV21-1 to TRBJ1-5; the DNA was not used to check the table's D call, TRBD1. TRBV21-1 is labeled a pseudogene. The CDR3 is made up of 17 amino acids. CDR3 bases: TGTGCCAGCAGCCTAAAACAGGGAAAATATAGCAATCAGCCCCAGCATTTT. As protein: CASSLKQGKYSNQPQHF.

This rearrangement joins TRBV19 to TRBJ2-5; TRBD2 might be the D (6 bases). Germline V gene data show CDR1 as LNHDA and CDR2 as SQIVND (reference sequence). This CDR3 is built from 16 residues. Trimming cost V 7 bases and J 2 bases, with 20 bases left between them. CDR3 DNA: TGTGCCAGTAAATTCGGTCCTAGCGCGTTGCAAGAGACCCAGTACTTC. Amino acid sequence: CASKFGPSALQETQYF.

CDR3 bases: TGTGCCAGCAGTGACCCGGGACTAGCGGGAGGGCCGCGGGAGCAGTTCTTC. It encodes CASSDPGLAGGPREQFF. The chain is built from TRBV6-1 and TRBJ2-1, with 16 bases identical to TRBD2. The germline CDR1 and CDR2 sequences are MNHNS and SASEGT. Losses at the gene ends were 3 bases for V and 10 bases for J; bases not matched to a gene: 9. The CDR3 runs 17 residues.